The present T cell receptor (beta chain) was sequenced within a study of STAT5B mutations in CD4+ large granular lymphocyte leukemia. As concerns this clone: Its antigen is not identified.

Study-level points and caveats: Without putative leukemic clones, patient CD4-sorted repertoires remained more clonal than healthy CD4+ repertoires. Main leukemic clonotypes were patient-specific, but around 25% appeared at low frequency elsewhere. Compared with healthy controls (2/35), patient top clones favored TRBV06 (8/27).

Between the trimmed V and J ends, which lost 4 bases and 7 bases, there was a span of 17 bases. Germline assignment: CDR1 MNHNS and CDR2 SASEGT. CDR3 length: 14 residues. Only in-frame clones appear in the TCRdb table, and some are missing; sequencing was by immunoSEQ multiplex PCR. Among 30,000 to 40,000 clones listed, nearly 90% were seen once. Healthy controls were blood donor buffy coats. The TCR was taken from a human donor in good health. The V and J genes are TRBV6-1 and TRBJ2-7; a possible D gene is TRBD2 (7 bases). Specimen: CD4+ T cells from blood buffy coats. The DNA for the CDR3 is TGTGCCAGCAGTGCAATTAACAGGGAGGGTGAGCAGTACTTC. This gives the protein CASSAINREGEQYF.